What follows is one TCR beta chain and its context. Its cognate antigen is unknown. Evenly divided among several immunoSEQ plates was the genomic DNA of each subset. Measured with immunoSEQ multiplex PCR; TCRdb has only the in-frame clones, and not every one. The table lists 800,000 to 1,200,000 clones, 78% of them singletons. Germline V CDR1 and CDR2: MDHEN, SYDVKM. V was trimmed by 5 bases and J by 0 bases, leaving 10 bases between them. CDR3 size: 14 residues. This entry comes from a study of shared clonotypes between healthy human individuals. General study findings and limits: Collection of samples was limited to blood; tissue repertoires likely differ.

Sequences were obtained from memory CD4+ T cells from PBMCs. Subset here: CD45RA-negative fraction. The sequence derives from a man aged 18 to 35 in good health. Some clones in this sample may be carry-over from other donors' samples. This chain connects TRBV28 to TRBJ1-2; D perhaps matches TRBD1 (6 bases). CDR3 bases: TGTGCCAGCAGTATCAGGACAGCTAACTATGGCTACACCTTC. It translates to CASSIRTANYGYTF.